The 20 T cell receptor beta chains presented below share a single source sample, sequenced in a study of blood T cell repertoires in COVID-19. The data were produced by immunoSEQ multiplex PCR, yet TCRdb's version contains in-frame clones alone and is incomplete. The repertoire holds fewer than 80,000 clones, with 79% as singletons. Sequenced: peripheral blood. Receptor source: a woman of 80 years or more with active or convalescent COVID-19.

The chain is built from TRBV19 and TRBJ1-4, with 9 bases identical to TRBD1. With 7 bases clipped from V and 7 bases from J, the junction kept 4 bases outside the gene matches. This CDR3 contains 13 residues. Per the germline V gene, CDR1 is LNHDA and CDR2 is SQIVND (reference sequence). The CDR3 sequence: CASNRGRVEKLFF. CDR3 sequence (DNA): TGTGCCAGTAACAGGGGGCGAGTTGAAAAACTGTTTTTT.

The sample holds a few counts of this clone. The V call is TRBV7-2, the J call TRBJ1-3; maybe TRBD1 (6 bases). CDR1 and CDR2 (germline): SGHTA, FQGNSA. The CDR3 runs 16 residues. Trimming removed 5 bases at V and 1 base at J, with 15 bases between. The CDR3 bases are TGTGCCAGCAGCGTTTCTACAACAGGGTCTGGAAACACCATATATTTT. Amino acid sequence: CASSVSTTGSGNTIYF.

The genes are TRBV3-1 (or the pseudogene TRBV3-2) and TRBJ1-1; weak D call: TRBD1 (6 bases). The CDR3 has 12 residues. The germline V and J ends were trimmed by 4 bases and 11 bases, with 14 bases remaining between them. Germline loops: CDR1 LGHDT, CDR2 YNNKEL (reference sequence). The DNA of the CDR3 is TGTGCCAGCAGCCCTCGGGACAAGGCCGCTTTCTTT. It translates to CASSPRDKAAFF.

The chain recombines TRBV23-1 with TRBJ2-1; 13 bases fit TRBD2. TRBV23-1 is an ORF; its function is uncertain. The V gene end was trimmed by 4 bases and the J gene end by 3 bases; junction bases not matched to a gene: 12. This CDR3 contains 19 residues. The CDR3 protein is CASSRLAGGPQGGYNEQFF. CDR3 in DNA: TGCGCCAGCAGTCGACTAGCGGGAGGCCCACAGGGAGGCTACAATGAGCAGTTCTTC.

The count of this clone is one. The CDR3 bases are TGTGCCAGCAGATCGACAGCGGGACCCCTCCACTTT. It translates to CASRSTAGPLHF. This chain joins TRBV2 and TRBJ1-6, with D possibly being TRBD1 (5 bases). The CDR3 totals 12 residues. Trimming left V 6 bases short and J 12 bases short, with 12 bases between. Germline loops: CDR1 SNHLY, CDR2 FYNNEI. The variable domain in full, completed from reference TRBV2 and TRBJ1-6, reads EPEVTQTPSHQVTQMGQEVILRCVPISNHLYFYWYRQILGQKVEFLVSFYNNEISEKSEIFDDQFSVERPDGSNFTLKIRSTKLEDSAMYFCASRSTAGPLHFGNGTRLTVT.

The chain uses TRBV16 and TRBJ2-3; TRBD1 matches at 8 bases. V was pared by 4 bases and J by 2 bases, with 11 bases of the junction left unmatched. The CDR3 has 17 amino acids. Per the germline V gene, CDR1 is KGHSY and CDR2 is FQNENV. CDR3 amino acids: CASSPAGQAKLTDTQYF. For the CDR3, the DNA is TGTGCCAGCAGCCCTGCGGGACAGGCTAAACTCACAGATACGCAGTATTTT.

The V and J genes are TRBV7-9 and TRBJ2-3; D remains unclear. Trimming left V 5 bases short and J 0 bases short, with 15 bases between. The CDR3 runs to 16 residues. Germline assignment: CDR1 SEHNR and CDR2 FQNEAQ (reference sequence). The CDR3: CASSPRLTGSTDTQYF. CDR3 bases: TGTGCCAGCAGCCCCCGGCTCACCGGGAGCACAGATACGCAGTATTTT.

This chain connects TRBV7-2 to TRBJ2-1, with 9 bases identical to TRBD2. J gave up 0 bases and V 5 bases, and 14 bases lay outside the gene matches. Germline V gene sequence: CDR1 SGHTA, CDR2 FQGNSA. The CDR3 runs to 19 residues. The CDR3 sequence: CASSPSSGKGWGSYNEQFF. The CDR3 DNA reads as TGTGCCAGCAGCCCGTCTAGCGGGAAGGGGTGGGGCTCCTACAATGAGCAGTTCTTC.

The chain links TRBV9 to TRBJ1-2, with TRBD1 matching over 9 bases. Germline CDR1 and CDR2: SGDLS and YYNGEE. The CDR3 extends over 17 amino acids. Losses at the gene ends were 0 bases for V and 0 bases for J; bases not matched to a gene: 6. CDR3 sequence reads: CASSVAPGQGSNYGYTF. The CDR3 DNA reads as TGTGCCAGCAGCGTAGCTCCGGGACAGGGTTCTAACTATGGCTACACCTTC.

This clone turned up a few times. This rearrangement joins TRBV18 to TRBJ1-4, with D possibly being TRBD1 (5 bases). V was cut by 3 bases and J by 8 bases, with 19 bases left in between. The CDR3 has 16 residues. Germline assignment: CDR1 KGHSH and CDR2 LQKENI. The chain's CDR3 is CASSPGRRGTGEKLFF. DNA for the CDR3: TGTGCCAGCTCACCCGGAAGACGGGGGACTGGCGAAAAACTGTTTTTT.

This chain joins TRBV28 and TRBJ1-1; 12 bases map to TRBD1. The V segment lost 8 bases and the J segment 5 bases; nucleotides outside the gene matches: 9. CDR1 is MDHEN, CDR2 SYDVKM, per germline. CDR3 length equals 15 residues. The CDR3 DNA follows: TGTGCCAGCCGTGGGACAGGGGGCAGAAGTACTGAAGCTTTCTTT. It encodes CASRGTGGRSTEAFF.

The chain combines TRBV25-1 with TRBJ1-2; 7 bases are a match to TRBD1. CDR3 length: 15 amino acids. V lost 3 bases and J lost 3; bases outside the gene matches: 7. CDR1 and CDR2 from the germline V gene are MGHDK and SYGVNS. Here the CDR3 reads CASSDSGTADYGYTF. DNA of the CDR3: TGTGCCAGCAGTGACTCCGGGACAGCGGACTATGGCTACACCTTC.

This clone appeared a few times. The CDR3 sequence is CSASPRLGRNTGELFF. The CDR3, as DNA: TGCAGCGCTAGCCCCCGGTTGGGTAGAAACACCGGGGAGCTGTTTTTT. V usage is TRBV29-1 and J usage is TRBJ2-2, with a weak D call TRBD2 (5 bases). V lost 7 bases, J lost 2 bases, and 20 bases lay in between. CDR1 is SQVTM and CDR2 is ANQGSEA in the germline V gene. The CDR3 consists of 16 residues.

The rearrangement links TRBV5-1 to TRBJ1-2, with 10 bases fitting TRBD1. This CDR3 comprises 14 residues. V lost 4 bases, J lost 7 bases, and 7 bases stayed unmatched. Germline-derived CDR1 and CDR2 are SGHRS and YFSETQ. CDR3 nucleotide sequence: TGCGCCAGCAGCGGTGACAGGGGGCAGAGTGGCTACACCTTC. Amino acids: CASSGDRGQSGYTF.

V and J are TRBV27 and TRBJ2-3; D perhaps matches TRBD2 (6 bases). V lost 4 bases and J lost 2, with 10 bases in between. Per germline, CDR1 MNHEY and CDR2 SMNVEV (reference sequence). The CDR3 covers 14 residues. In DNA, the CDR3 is TGTGCCAGCAGTTACTTAGCGGACACAGATACGCAGTATTTT. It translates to CASSYLADTDTQYF.

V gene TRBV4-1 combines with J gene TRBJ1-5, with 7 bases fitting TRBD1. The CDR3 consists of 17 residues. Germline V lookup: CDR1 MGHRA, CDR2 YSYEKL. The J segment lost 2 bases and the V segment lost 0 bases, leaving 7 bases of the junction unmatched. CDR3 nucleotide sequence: TGCGCCAGCAGCCAAGATGAGGTCAGGGGGGGCAATCAGCCCCAGCATTTT. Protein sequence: CASSQDEVRGGNQPQHF.

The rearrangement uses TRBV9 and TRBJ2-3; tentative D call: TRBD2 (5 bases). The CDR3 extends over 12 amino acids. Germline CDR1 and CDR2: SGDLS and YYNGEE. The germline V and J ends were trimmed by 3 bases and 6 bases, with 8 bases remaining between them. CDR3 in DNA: TGTGCCAGCAGCGGCGGACTGGATACGCAGTATTTT. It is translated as CASSGGLDTQYF.

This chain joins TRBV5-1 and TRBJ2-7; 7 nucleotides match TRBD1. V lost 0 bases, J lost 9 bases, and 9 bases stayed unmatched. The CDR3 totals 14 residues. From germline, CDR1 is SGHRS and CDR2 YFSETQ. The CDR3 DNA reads TGCGCCAGCAGCTTGGACGGACAGGTTCTGTGGCAGTACTTC. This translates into CASSLDGQVLWQYF.

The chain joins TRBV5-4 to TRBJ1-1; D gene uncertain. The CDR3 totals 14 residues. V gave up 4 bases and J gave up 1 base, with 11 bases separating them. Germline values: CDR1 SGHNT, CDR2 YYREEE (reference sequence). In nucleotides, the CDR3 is TGTGCCAGCAGCAAGCGGGCCAAGAACACTGAAGCTTTCTTT. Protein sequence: CASSKRAKNTEAFF.

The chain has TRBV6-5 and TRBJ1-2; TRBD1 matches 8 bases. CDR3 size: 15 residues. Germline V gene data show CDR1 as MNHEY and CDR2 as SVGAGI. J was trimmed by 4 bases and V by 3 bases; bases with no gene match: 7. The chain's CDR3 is CASSYMGTGTYGYTF. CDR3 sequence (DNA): TGTGCCAGCAGTTATATGGGGACAGGAACCTATGGCTACACCTTC.